This is a list of T cell receptor beta chains from one sample in a study of blood T cell repertoires in COVID-19. Profiling relied on immunoSEQ multiplex PCR, and the TCRdb table lists in-frame clones only, not all of them. Here the sample spans 150,000 to 200,000 clones, about 86% being singletons. The specimen was peripheral blood. All receptors derive from a man aged 18 to 30 with active or convalescent COVID-19. Each CDR3 is given with its conserved first and last residue. A D gene is named only where the DNA matches it firmly. Not all rows give a size; the values are once, few, many and, for expanded clones, a class.

j_call | clone_size | d_call | v_call | cdr3_aa | cdr3_nt
TRBJ2-5 | - | TRBD1 | TRBV7-2 | CASDGQVAETQYF | TGTGCCAGCGACGGACAGGTCGCTGAGACCCAGTACTTC
TRBJ2-1 | - | - | TRBV10-3 | CAISESTVAWDEQFF | TGTGCCATCAGTGAGTCCACGGTAGCCTGGGATGAGCAGTTCTTC
TRBJ2-1 | - | - | TRBV29-1 | CSAHRVGMDEQFF | TGCAGCGCCCACAGGGTAGGAATGGATGAGCAGTTCTTC
TRBJ2-5 | few | - | TRBV7-2 | CASSLVGNPQETQYF | TGTGCCAGCAGCTTAGTCGGGAACCCCCAAGAGACCCAGTACTTC
TRBJ2-2 | - | - | TRBV19 | CASSGTQFTGELFF | TGTGCCAGTAGTGGGACTCAGTTCACCGGGGAGCTGTTTTTT
TRBJ1-2 | - | TRBD1 | TRBV5-1 | CASSETGSYGYTF | TGCGCCAGCTCGGAGACAGGGAGCTATGGCTACACCTTC
TRBJ2-3 | few | TRBD2 | TRBV6-6 | CASSRRDRVFSGTSGSSDTQYF | TGTGCCAGCAGTCGCCGGGACAGGGTATTTTCAGGGACTAGCGGGAGTTCGGATACGCAGTATTTT
TRBJ2-4 | - | - | TRBV28 | CASSLNRGSSRPTKNIQYF | TGTGCCAGCAGTTTAAATAGGGGATCCTCCCGACCAACCAAAAACATTCAGTACTTC
TRBJ1-4 | - | - | TRBV6-2/TRBV6-3 | CASSGRGNNEKLFF | TGTGCCAGCAGTGGACGGGGTAATAATGAAAAACTGTTTTTT
TRBJ1-6 | - | - | TRBV7-8 | CASSLVEGMYNSPLHF | TGTGCCAGCAGCTTAGTGGAGGGGATGTATAATTCACCCCTCCACTTT
TRBJ2-3 | once | - | TRBV29-1 | CSVWEDTQYF | TGCAGCGTTTGGGAGGATACGCAGTATTTT
TRBJ2-7 | - | TRBD1 | TRBV11-2 | CASSSGQGSPYEQYF | TGTGCCAGCAGTTCCGGACAGGGGTCGCCCTACGAGCAGTACTTC
TRBJ1-1 | - | TRBD1 | TRBV11-2 | CASSLTGKVSTEAFF | TGTGCCAGCAGCTTGACAGGGAAAGTAAGCACTGAAGCTTTCTTT
TRBJ1-1 | - | - | TRBV7-9 | CASRLLNTGLAEAFF | TGTGCCAGCAGATTATTAAATACAGGGCTCGCTGAAGCTTTCTTT
TRBJ1-4 | - | TRBD1 | TRBV7-2 | CASSPPGQEKLFF | TGTGCCAGCAGCCCTCCGGGACAGGAAAAACTGTTTTTT
TRBJ1-6 | - | TRBD1 | TRBV7-8 | CASSPGQGESPLHF | TGTGCCAGCAGCCCCGGACAGGGGGAATCACCCCTCCACTTT
TRBJ2-6 | - | - | TRBV2 | CASSESGGAVGYSGANVLTF | TGTGCCAGCAGTGAATCGGGTGGGGCGGTCGGCTACTCTGGGGCCAACGTCCTGACTTTC
TRBJ2-1 | - | TRBD1 | TRBV14 | CASNPGQGESNEQFF | TGTGCCAGCAACCCGGGACAGGGGGAATCCAATGAGCAGTTCTTC
TRBJ1-1 | few | TRBD1 | TRBV6-5 | CASTQIQGRTEAFF | TGTGCCAGCACCCAGATACAGGGGCGGACTGAAGCTTTCTTT
TRBJ1-5 | few | - | TRBV5-1 | CASSGGDEGQPQHF | TGCGCCAGCAGCGGAGGGGATGAGGGTCAGCCCCAGCATTTT
TRBJ1-4 | - | TRBD1 | TRBV29-1 | CSVARTGGGEKLFF | TGCAGCGTCGCCCGGACAGGGGGAGGCGAAAAACTGTTTTTT
TRBJ2-5 | - | - | TRBV4-2 | CASSQGGPETQYF | TGTGCCAGCAGCCAAGGGGGGCCCGAGACCCAGTACTTC
TRBJ2-2 | - | - | TRBV5-1 | CASSADREAGELFF | TGCGCCAGCAGCGCCGACAGGGAGGCCGGGGAGCTGTTTTTT
TRBJ1-1 | - | - | TRBV7-2 | CASSSTVNTEAFF | TGTGCCAGCAGCTCTACAGTGAACACTGAAGCTTTCTTT
TRBJ2-3 | - | - | TRBV15 | CATSRDLASADTQYF | TGTGCCACCAGCAGAGATTTGGCTAGCGCGGATACGCAGTATTTT
TRBJ2-2 | - | TRBD1 | TRBV29-1 | CSVEPGQGPNTGELFF | TGCAGCGTGGAGCCGGGACAGGGGCCCAACACCGGGGAGCTGTTTTTT
TRBJ2-1 | once | TRBD2 | TRBV7-2 | CASSLGTSGRISNEQFF | TGTGCCAGCAGCTTAGGGACTAGCGGGAGGATTTCCAATGAGCAGTTCTTC
TRBJ1-1 | - | - | TRBV6-5 | CASRGNLNMNTEAFF | TGTGCCAGCCGGGGAAACCTGAACATGAACACTGAAGCTTTCTTT
TRBJ1-1 | - | - | TRBV7-8 | CASSPLGRDGPEDTEAFF | TGTGCCAGCAGCCCCCTCGGCAGGGATGGGCCTGAAGACACTGAAGCTTTCTTT
TRBJ2-1 | - | TRBD2 | TRBV7-6 | CASSRRGEASYNEQFF | TGTGCCAGCAGCCGGCGGGGGGAGGCTTCCTACAATGAGCAGTTCTTC
TRBJ1-1 | - | TRBD1 | TRBV2 | CASSGTGPEAFF | TGTGCCAGCAGCGGGACAGGTCCTGAAGCTTTCTTT
TRBJ2-1 | once | TRBD2 | TRBV5-1 | CASSLTGTSGREQFF | TGCGCCAGCAGCTTGACCGGGACTAGCGGGAGGGAGCAGTTCTTC
TRBJ2-3 | - | - | TRBV4-1 | CASSQDRETGSSSTDTQYF | TGCGCCAGCAGCCAAGATAGGGAGACGGGGTCGTCTAGCACAGATACGCAGTATTTT
TRBJ2-7 | - | - | TRBV4-2 | CASSQVSSDGYEQYF | TGTGCCAGCAGCCAAGTTTCTAGCGATGGTTACGAGCAGTACTTC
TRBJ2-3 | once | TRBD2 | TRBV6-5 | CASSLSGTSTDTQYF | TGTGCCAGCAGTCTAAGCGGGACTAGCACAGATACGCAGTATTTT
TRBJ1-5 | - | TRBD1 | TRBV19 | CASSIVAGQGGQPQHF | TGTGCCAGTAGTATTGTCGCGGGACAGGGTGGTCAGCCCCAGCATTTT
TRBJ2-3 | - | TRBD1 | TRBV6-5 | CASAQGLLTDSQYF | TGTGCCAGTGCACAGGGGCTTCTTACAGATTCGCAGTATTTT
TRBJ2-2 | - | - | TRBV5-4 | CASSLTVENTGELFF | TGTGCCAGCAGCCTGACAGTAGAGAACACCGGGGAGCTGTTTTTT
TRBJ2-6 | - | - | TRBV19 | CASSAQGSGANVLTF | TGTGCCAGTAGTGCACAGGGATCTGGGGCCAACGTCCTGACTTTC
TRBJ2-1 | - | - | TRBV2 | CAIAFSYNEQFF | TGTGCCATAGCGTTCTCCTACAATGAGCAGTTCTTC
TRBJ1-2 | - | - | TRBV5-1 | CASRLGQGNLYGYTF | TGCGCCAGCAGACTAGGGCAGGGGAATCTCTATGGCTACACCTTC
TRBJ2-7 | - | - | TRBV18 | CASSPSGLSSYEQYF | TGTGCCAGCTCACCCTCGGGTCTGAGCTCCTACGAGCAGTACTTC
TRBJ1-5 | - | - | TRBV9 | CASSQGAFPQPQHF | TGTGCCAGCAGTCAGGGTGCGTTCCCTCAGCCCCAGCATTTT
TRBJ1-5 | - | - | TRBV15 | CATSRRRESNQPQHF | TGTGCCACCAGCAGACGCCGGGAGAGCAATCAGCCCCAGCATTTT
TRBJ2-7 | - | TRBD1 | TRBV18 | CASSPGQGDYEQYF | TGTGCCAGCTCACCCGGACAGGGGGACTACGAGCAGTACTTC
TRBJ1-5 | - | TRBD1 | TRBV24-1 | CATSDRTGSNQPQHF | TGTGCCACCAGTGATCGGACAGGGAGCAATCAGCCCCAGCATTTT
TRBJ2-7 | once | - | TRBV6-1 | CASGGHSSYEQYF | TGTGCCAGCGGCGGACACAGCTCCTACGAGCAGTACTTC
TRBJ1-1 | - | TRBD1 | TRBV7-2 | CASSPQGQAYTEAFF | TGTGCCAGCAGCCCTCAGGGACAGGCGTACACTGAAGCTTTCTTT
TRBJ2-2 | - | - | TRBV6-6 | CASSQTGSTEWLFF | TGTGCCAGCAGTCAAACCGGGAGTACTGAGTGGCTGTTTTTT
TRBJ1-2 | - | - | TRBV19 | CASSIGRGYTF | TGTGCCAGTAGTATAGGGAGGGGCTACACCTTC
TRBJ2-1 | - | - | TRBV11-3 | CASSLASYNEQFF | TGTGCCAGCAGTCTAGCGTCCTACAATGAGCAGTTCTTC
TRBJ1-6 | - | - | TRBV30 | CASTWGRLSSYNSPLHF | TGTGCCTCGACCTGGGGCCGCCTGAGCTCCTATAATTCACCCCTCCACTTT
TRBJ1-2 | - | - | TRBV12-2 | CASRPGGRDNYGYTF | TGTGCAAGTCGTCCAGGGGGCAGAGATAACTATGGCTACACCTTC
TRBJ1-5 | - | TRBD1 | TRBV6-5 | CASSDRDSSNQPQHF | TGTGCCAGCAGCGACCGGGACAGTAGCAATCAGCCCCAGCATTTT
TRBJ1-2 | - | - | TRBV2 | CASLPQGGTGGYTF | TGTGCCAGCCTACCACAGGGCGGAACGGGGGGCTACACCTTC
TRBJ2-5 | few | TRBD1 | TRBV5-6 | CASSWGQGFQETQYF | TGTGCCAGCAGCTGGGGACAGGGCTTCCAAGAGACCCAGTACTTC
TRBJ1-4 | - | TRBD1 | TRBV28 | CASSFYRGNEKLFF | TGTGCCAGCAGTTTCTACAGGGGGAATGAAAAACTGTTTTTT
TRBJ1-3 | - | TRBD1 | TRBV7-8 | CASSLMTGGVGNTIYF | TGTGCCAGCAGCCTCATGACAGGGGGAGTTGGAAACACCATATATTTT